This TCR beta chain is drawn from a study of blood T cell repertoires in COVID-19. The data were produced by immunoSEQ multiplex PCR, yet TCRdb's version contains in-frame clones alone and is incomplete. The profile shows 250,000 to 300,000 clones, about 80% of them singletons. Germline values: CDR1 MNHEY, CDR2 SVGAGI. V gave up 8 bases and J gave up 2 bases; unmatched junction bases: 11. The CDR3 contains 15 residues. V and J are TRBV6-5 and TRBJ2-7; TRBD2 agrees at 8 bases. This TCR derives from an elderly woman with acute or convalescent COVID-19. The sequencing input was peripheral blood. The CDR3 is CASLGAGGGAYEQYF. In nucleotides, the CDR3 is TGTGCCAGCTTGGGGGCGGGAGGCGGGGCCTACGAGCAGTACTTC.